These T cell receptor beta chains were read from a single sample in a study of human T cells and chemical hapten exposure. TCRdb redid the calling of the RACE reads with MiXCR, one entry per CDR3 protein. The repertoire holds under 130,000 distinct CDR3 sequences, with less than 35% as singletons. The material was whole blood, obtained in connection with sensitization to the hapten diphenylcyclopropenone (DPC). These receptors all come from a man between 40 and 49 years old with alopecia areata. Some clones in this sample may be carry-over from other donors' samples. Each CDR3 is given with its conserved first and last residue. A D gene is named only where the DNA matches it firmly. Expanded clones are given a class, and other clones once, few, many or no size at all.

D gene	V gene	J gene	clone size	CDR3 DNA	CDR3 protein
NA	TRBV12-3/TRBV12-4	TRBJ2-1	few	TGTGCCAGCAGTTTAGTCGATGAGCAGTTCTTC	CASSLVDEQFF
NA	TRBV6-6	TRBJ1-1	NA	TGTGCCAGCAGCCTGTGGGTTGGCACTGAAGCTTTCTTT	CASSLWVGTEAFF
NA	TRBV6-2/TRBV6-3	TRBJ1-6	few	TGTGCCAGCAGTTACTCGACGCTTTGGAATTCACCCCTCCACTTT	CASSYSTLWNSPLHF
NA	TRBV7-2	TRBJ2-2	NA	TGTGCCAGCAGCCAGAGCCCGGTCGGGGAGCTGTTTTTT	CASSQSPVGELFF
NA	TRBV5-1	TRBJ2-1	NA	TGCGCCAGCGGGGTCACTAGTGAGCAGTTCTTC	CASGVTSEQFF
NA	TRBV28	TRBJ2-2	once	TGTGCCAGCAATGTGGGGGCGCAGAACACCGGGGAGCTGTTTTTT	CASNVGAQNTGELFF
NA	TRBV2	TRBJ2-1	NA	TGTGCCAGCAGTGAAACAGTTTACAATGAGCAGTTCTTC	CASSETVYNEQFF
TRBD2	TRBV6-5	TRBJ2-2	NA	TGTGCCAGCACCCTATTTTTCTCGACTAGCGCCGGGGAGCTGTTTTTT	CASTLFFSTSAGELFF
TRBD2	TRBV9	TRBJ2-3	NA	TGTGCCAGCAGCACTGGGACTAGCGGGATCACAGGAGATACGCAGTATTTT	CASSTGTSGITGDTQYF
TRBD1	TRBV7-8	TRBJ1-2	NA	TGTGCCAGCAGCTTAGGAGGTCAGGGGGGTTATGGCTACACCTTC	CASSLGGQGGYGYTF
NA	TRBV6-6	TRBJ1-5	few	TGTGCCAGCAGGGGCCCCCTCACGTCCCAGCATTTT	CASRGPLTSQHF
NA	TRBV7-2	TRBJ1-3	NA	TGTGCCAGCAGCTTAGCTTCGGCATTTTCTGGAAACACCATATATTTT	CASSLASAFSGNTIYF
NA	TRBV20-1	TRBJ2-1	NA	TGCAGTGCTAAATCCCAGACTGGCGAATACAATGAGCAGTTCTTC	CSAKSQTGEYNEQFF
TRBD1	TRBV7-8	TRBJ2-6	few	TGTGCCAGCAGCTTACGACCGGGACAGGGGGTATCTGGGGCCAACGTCCTGACTTTC	CASSLRPGQGVSGANVLTF
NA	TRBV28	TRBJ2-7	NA	TGTGCCAGCTCCTCCCCCCTAGGACGCGAGCAGTACTTC	CASSSPLGREQYF
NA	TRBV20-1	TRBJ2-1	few	TGCAGTGCTCCGGGACTCACTCACAATGAGCAGTTCTTC	CSAPGLTHNEQFF
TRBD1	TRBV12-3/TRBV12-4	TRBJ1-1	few	TGTGCCAGCAGCCCCCTCCCTACCGGGACAGGGAACACTGAAGCTTTCTTT	CASSPLPTGTGNTEAFF
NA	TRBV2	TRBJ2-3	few	TGTGCCAGCAGTCGGGGCCAGACAACAGATACGCAGTATTTT	CASSRGQTTDTQYF
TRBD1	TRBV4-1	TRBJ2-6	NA	TGCGCCAGCAGCCAAGTCCCAGGGGGCTTGGGAGGGGCCAACGTCCTGACTTTC	CASSQVPGGLGGANVLTF